This T cell receptor (beta chain) emerged from a study of shared clonotypes between healthy human individuals. Study in general: For every donor, three CD4 naive, three CD4 memory, two CD8 naive and one CD8 memory plates were used.

Turning to this clone: Its specificity is not known.

Sequencing used immunoSEQ multiplex PCR; TCRdb keeps in-frame clones, though not all of them. The sample has 1.4 million or so clones, 97% to 99% seen once. Study-level points and caveats: Naive subsets typically showed greater estimated richness than memory subsets. The generation probabilities recorded for non-shared clonotypes fell below those of clonotypes shared by all four donors.

Germline V CDR1 and CDR2: MDHEN, SYDVKM. CDR3 length: 13 amino acids. V lost 6 bases and J lost 9, with 15 bases in between. The sequenced material came from naive CD4+ T cells sorted from blood. Subset noted: CD45RA+ positively selected. V usage is TRBV28 and J usage is TRBJ1-3, with D perhaps TRBD1 (6 bases). The origin of this receptor is a young man in good health. CDR3 sequence: CASSLTGPVTIYF. For the CDR3, the DNA is TGTGCCAGCAGCCTGACAGGTCCGGTCACCATATATTTT.